This T cell receptor beta chain was observed in a study of shared clonotypes between healthy human individuals. Libraries were prepared by immunoSEQ multiplex PCR; TCRdb keeps only in-frame clonotypes and omits some of them. This table has hundreds of thousands of clones, roughly three quarters appearing once. This CDR3 region has 14 residues. CDR1 MDHEN and CDR2 SYDVKM come from the germline V gene. Trimming shortened V by 4 bases and J by 7 bases, and 13 bases separated the two germline ends. The sequenced material came from PBMCs. This chain joins TRBV28 and TRBJ1-4; D not certain. This receptor was identified in a woman in her 40s in good health. Some clones in this sample may be carry-over from other donors' samples. CDR3 in amino acids: CASSWSGSREKLFF. CDR3 DNA: TGTGCCAGCAGTTGGTCCGGCAGTCGTGAAAAACTGTTTTTT. The full variable domain, in which reference TRBV28 and TRBJ1-4 provide the parts outside the CDR3, is DVKVTQSSRYLVKRTGEKVFLECVQDMDHENMFWYRQDPGLGLRLIYFSYDVKMKEKGDIPEGYSVSREKKERFSLILESASTNQTSMYLCASSWSGSREKLFFGSGTQLSVL.